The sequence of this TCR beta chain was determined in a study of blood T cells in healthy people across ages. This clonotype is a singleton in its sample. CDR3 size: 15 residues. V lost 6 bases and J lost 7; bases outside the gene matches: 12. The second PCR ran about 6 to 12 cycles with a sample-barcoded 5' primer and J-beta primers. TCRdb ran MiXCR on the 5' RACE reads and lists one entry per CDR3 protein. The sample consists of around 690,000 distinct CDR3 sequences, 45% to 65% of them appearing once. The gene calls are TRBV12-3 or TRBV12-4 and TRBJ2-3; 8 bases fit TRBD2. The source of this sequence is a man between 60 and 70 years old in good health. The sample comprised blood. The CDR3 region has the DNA TGTGCCAGCAGGCCCCTGACTAGCGCGATTAATACGCAGTATTTT. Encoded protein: CASRPLTSAINTQYF.